The subject of this entry is one T cell receptor beta chain. Its antigen is not yet known. Per-base quality was not reported, and no clone a single base away is much larger than it. The germline V gene (reference sequence) sets CDR1 to LNHDA and CDR2 to SQIVND. The CDR3 sequence holds 14 residues, the cysteine and phenylalanine included. CDR3 DNA only is kept here, 42 bases in frame from base 1. Trimming takes 5 bases from V and 4 bases from J, and the germline ends sit 14 bases apart. This entry is derived from a study of regulatory T cells in long-lasting Graves disease (dated by TCRdb to about 2021). Some background on the complete study: Persistent Graves' disease was defined as persistently positive TSH receptor autoantibodies together with antithyroid drug treatment for over 5 years. The study was registered as a clinical trial and conducted in China. A total of around 35 samples underwent TCR sequencing: about 13 from persistent and some 20 from newly diagnosed Graves' disease patients. Patients with persistent Graves' disease were compared with patients with newly diagnosed Graves' disease using TCR sequencing and RNA sequencing of peripheral blood. Persistent Graves' disease patients in the clinical cohort had taken antithyroid drugs for 9 to 11 years on average.

Library preparation employed multiplex PCR. For sequencing, an Illumina HiSeq 4000 was employed. TCR beta libraries were built with iRepertoire HTBI primers and Arm-PCR amplification of CDR3 regions. Gel purification was performed on PCR products prior to sequencing. The study's processing was this. Gene usage analysis of CDR3 amino acid clonotypes used the approximately 62 TRBV and 11 to 15 TRBJ segments found across samples. COPE and FqMerger were used to merge filtered high-quality paired reads into contigs. BLAST was used to align contigs to IMGT TRBV, TRBD and TRBJ reference genes, with CDR3 defined following IMGT. Clonotypes above 0.1% frequency were classified as highly expanded clones. Shannon entropy served as the measure of repertoire diversity, while the Gini coefficient captured V-J evenness. Public clonotypes were defined as clonotypes shared by more than one individual. Through fastp at Q25 and MiXCR, TCRdb rebuilt clones from the public reads, retaining in-frame beta chains. One record per CDR3 amino acid sequence lists the most common genes and DNA. It is TCRdb's table, rather than the study itself, that gives the V and J calls and clone size. The sample contains a few hundred thousand distinct CDR3 sequences, about a quarter of them found a single time. About a quarter of the sample belongs to the ten largest clones.

Points the paper makes about the study in general: A larger number of public clonotypes was shared among persistent patients (under 3,000) than among newly diagnosed patients (roughly 970). The authors noted that the small sample size was a limitation that may lower accuracy. Compared with newly diagnosed patients, persistent Graves' disease patients had lower TCR Shannon entropy and fewer highly expanded clones, which suggests clonal expansion. Because the primary lesion, thyroid tissue, could not be accessed, the study looked at peripheral blood alone. Persistent disease showed preferential use of TRBV28, TRBJ1-2 and TRBJ2-5, whereas newly diagnosed disease favored TRBV20-1 and TRBJ2-1. Only the TCR beta chain was sequenced and analyzed.

The sample's time point, from its label and the paper: persistent/refractory GD, antithyroid drugs over 5 years with positive TRAb. For both TCR sequencing and RNA sequencing, RNA was extracted from PBMCs using TRIzol. The diagnosis of Graves' disease was made according to American Thyroid Association guidelines. The patients came from an endocrinology department in Xi'an, China. Each patient gave about 9.1 milliliters of peripheral blood, collected in an EDTA anticoagulant tube. Ficoll Paque Plus density gradient separation was used to isolate PBMCs, and no further T cell sorting was performed. An Agilent 2100 Bioanalyzer and agarose gel were used to check RNA quality, and a NanoDrop 2000 was used to measure RNA concentration.

This specimen was peripheral blood mononuclear cells (PBMCs), taken when the disease was refractory, from a patient treated with antithyroid drugs. This clonotype was obtained from a female donor with Graves disease. The chain was built from TRBV19 and TRBJ1-1; a confident D gene designation cannot be given. The DNA sequence is given as TGTGCCAGTAGTGCCCGTTCTTCGGGCACTGAAGCTTTCTTT. This translates into CASSARSSGTEAFF.